The next 10 T cell receptor beta chains were all read from a single sample in a study of T cell responses to AZD1222 COVID-19 vaccine. The assay was immunoSEQ multiplex PCR, and TCRdb's table has in-frame clones only and misses some. The sample lists about 150,000 clones; around nine tenths were seen once. The input for sequencing was peripheral blood, taken on day 0 of MenACWY control vaccination. Receptors were obtained from an adult in good health.

This clone occurred a few times. The rearrangement joins TRBV5-1 to TRBJ1-2, with TRBD1 matching over 9 bases. V shed 3 bases and J 4 bases; nucleotides not matched to a gene: 10. The CDR3 runs 16 residues. The germline gives CDR1 SGHRS, CDR2 YFSETQ. CDR3 DNA: TGCGCCAGCAGCTCCTGGACAGGGGTGTCAGGCTATGGCTACACCTTC. Translating gives CASSSWTGVSGYGYTF. Drawing the rest from reference TRBV5-1 and TRBJ1-2, the complete variable domain is KAGVTQTPRYLIKTRGQQVTLSCSPISGHRSVSWYQQTPGQGLQFLFEYFSETQRNKGNFPGRFSGRQFSNSRSEMNVSTLELGDSALYLCASSSWTGVSGYGYTFGSGTRLTVV.

The chain recombines TRBV5-1 with TRBJ2-3; D might be TRBD1 or TRBD2, each matching 5 bases. The CDR3 totals 14 residues. Trimming took off 1 base at V and 4 bases at J, with 10 bases between the two ends. Per germline, CDR1 SGHRS and CDR2 YFSETQ. The CDR3 nucleotides read TGCGCCAGCAGCTTGTACGGGACGTCAGATACGCAGTATTTT. Encoded protein: CASSLYGTSDTQYF.

For this clone: A junction boundary mismatches the germline segment, possibly from a read error. The rearrangement uses TRBV28 and TRBJ1-4, with D perhaps matching TRBD1 (5 bases). Germline CDR1 is MDHEN and CDR2 is SYDVKM. The CDR3 spans 10 residues. In DNA form, the CDR3 reads TGTGCCAGCAGTACCGACAGTTTGGTTTTT. Protein product: CASSTDSLVF.

This rearrangement joins TRBV27 to TRBJ1-2, with D possibly matching TRBD1 (5 bases). The germline gives CDR1 MNHEY, CDR2 SMNVEV (reference sequence). The ends were cut back, 1 base at V and 5 bases at J, with 11 bases in the middle. The CDR3 spans 14 residues. The CDR3 DNA reads TGTGCCAGCAGTTTATATCCGGCAGGGTATGGCTACACCTTC. Its translation: CASSLYPAGYGYTF.

The chain links TRBV10-1 to TRBJ2-2; D is perhaps TRBD1 or TRBD2 (5 bases each). The germline gives CDR1 WNHNN, CDR2 SYGVQD (reference sequence). This CDR3 has 15 amino acids. Trimming pared 6 bases from V and 2 bases from J, leaving 13 bases between. The CDR3 region has the DNA TGCGCCAGCAGCCTGGGACCAACTAACACCGGGGAGCTGTTTTTT. This sequence encodes CASSLGPTNTGELFF.

The chain links TRBV15 to TRBJ1-6, with 8 bases fitting TRBD1. Germline CDR1 and CDR2: LNHNV and YYDKDF (reference sequence). J was trimmed by 3 bases and V by 7 bases; bases with no gene match: 5. This CDR3 contains 15 residues. The CDR3 sequence: CATTQDRDYNSPLHF. The CDR3 DNA reads TGTGCCACCACCCAGGACAGGGACTATAATTCACCCCTCCACTTT. Together with reference TRBV15 and TRBJ1-6, the CDR3 gives the full variable domain: DAMVIQNPRYQVTQFGKPVTLSCSQTLNHNVMYWYQQKSSQAPKLLFHYYDKDFNNEADTPDNFQSRRPNTSFCFLDIRSPGLGDTAMYLCATTQDRDYNSPLHFGNGTRLTVT.

For this clone: Within the sample, other DNA sequences also encode this same CDR3. The chain has TRBV20-1 and TRBJ1-1; D uncertain. The V and J ends lost 3 bases and 0 bases respectively, with 11 bases between them. CDR1 and CDR2 (germline): DFQATT, SNEGSKA (reference sequence). This CDR3 contains 14 residues. The CDR3 protein is CSASPGPMNTEAFF. CDR3 bases: TGCAGTGCTAGTCCAGGACCCATGAACACTGAAGCTTTCTTT.

V gene TRBV19 combines with J gene TRBJ2-2, with 9 bases lining up with TRBD2. The CDR3 length is 16 residues. Germline V gene lookup returns CDR1 LNHDA and CDR2 SQIVND (reference sequence). Trimming took 1 base from V and 7 from J; bases not matched to a gene: 7. The CDR3 bases are TGTGCCAGTAGTATAGGGGGAAGCGGGAGGATCGGGGAGCTGTTTTTT. Its translation: CASSIGGSGRIGELFF. Full variable domain (outside the CDR3, taken from reference TRBV19 and TRBJ2-2): DGGITQSPKYLFRKEGQNVTLSCEQNLNHDAMYWYRQDPGQGLRLIYYSQIVNDFQKGDIAEGYSVSREKKESFPLTVTSAQKNPTAFYLCASSIGGSGRIGELFFGEGSRLTVL.

This clone has only one observation. The chain carries TRBV27 and TRBJ2-6; 7 bases are a match to TRBD2. Unmatched junction bases numbered 1, after V lost 3 bases and J lost 2 bases. This CDR3 comprises 15 residues. Germline CDR1 and CDR2: MNHEY and SMNVEV (reference sequence). This CDR3 reads CASSFRGAGANVLTF. The CDR3 coding sequence is TGTGCCAGCAGTTTCCGGGGGGCTGGGGCCAACGTCCTGACTTTC.

The sample holds a few counts of this clone. V gene TRBV7-2 combines with J gene TRBJ2-3, with TRBD2 matching over 9 bases. Germline values: CDR1 SGHTA, CDR2 FQGNSA. CDR3 size: 16 residues. V shed 5 bases and J 4 bases; nucleotides not matched to a gene: 10. The CDR3 spells CASSPQGLASADTQYF. CDR3 in DNA: TGTGCCAGCAGCCCACAGGGACTAGCATCGGCAGATACGCAGTATTTT.